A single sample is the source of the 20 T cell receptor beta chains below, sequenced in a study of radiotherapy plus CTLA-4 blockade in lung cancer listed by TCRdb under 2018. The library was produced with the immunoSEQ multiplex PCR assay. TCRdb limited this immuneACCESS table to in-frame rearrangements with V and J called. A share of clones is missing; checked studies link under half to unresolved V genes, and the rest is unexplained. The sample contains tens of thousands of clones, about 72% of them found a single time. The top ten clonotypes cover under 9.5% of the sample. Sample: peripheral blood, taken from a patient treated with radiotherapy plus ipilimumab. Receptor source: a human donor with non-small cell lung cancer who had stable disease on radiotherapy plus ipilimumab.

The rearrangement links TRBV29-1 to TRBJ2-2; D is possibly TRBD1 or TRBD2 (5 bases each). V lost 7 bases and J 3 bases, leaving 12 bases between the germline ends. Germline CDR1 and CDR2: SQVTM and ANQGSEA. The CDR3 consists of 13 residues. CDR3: CSADGGYTGELFF. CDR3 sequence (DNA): TGCAGCGCAGATGGGGGATACACCGGGGAGCTGTTTTTT.

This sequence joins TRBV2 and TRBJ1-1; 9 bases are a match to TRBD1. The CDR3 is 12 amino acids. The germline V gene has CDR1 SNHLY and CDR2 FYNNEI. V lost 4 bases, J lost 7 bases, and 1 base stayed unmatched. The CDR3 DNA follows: TGTGCCAGCAGTGGACAGGGGGTTGAAGCTTTCTTT. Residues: CASSGQGVEAFF.

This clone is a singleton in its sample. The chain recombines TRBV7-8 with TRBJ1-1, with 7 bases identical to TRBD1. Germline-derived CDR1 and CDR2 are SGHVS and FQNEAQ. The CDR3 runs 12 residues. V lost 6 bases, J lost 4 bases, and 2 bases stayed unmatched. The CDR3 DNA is TGTGCCAGCAGGACAGGGTTCACTGAAGCTTTCTTT. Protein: CASRTGFTEAFF.

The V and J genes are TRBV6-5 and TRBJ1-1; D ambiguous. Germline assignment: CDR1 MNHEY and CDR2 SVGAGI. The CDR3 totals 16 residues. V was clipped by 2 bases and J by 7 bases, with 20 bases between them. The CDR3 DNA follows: TGTGCCAGCAGTTACGGTTTCACAGAGAGAATGTTTGAAGCTTTCTTT. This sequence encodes CASSYGFTERMFEAFF.

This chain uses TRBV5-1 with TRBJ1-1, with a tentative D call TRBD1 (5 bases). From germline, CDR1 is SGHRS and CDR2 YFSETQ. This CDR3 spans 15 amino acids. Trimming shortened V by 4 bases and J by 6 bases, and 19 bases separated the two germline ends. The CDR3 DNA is TGCGCCAGCAGCGAAGGGGCCCAATTTGGCCCTGAAGCTTTCTTT. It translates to CASSEGAQFGPEAFF.

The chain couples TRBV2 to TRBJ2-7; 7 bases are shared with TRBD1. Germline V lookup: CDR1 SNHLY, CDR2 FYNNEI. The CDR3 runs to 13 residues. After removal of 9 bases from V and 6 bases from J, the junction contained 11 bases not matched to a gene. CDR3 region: CASNRGQGGEQYF. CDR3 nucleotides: TGTGCCAGTAATAGGGGGCAGGGTGGCGAGCAGTACTTC.

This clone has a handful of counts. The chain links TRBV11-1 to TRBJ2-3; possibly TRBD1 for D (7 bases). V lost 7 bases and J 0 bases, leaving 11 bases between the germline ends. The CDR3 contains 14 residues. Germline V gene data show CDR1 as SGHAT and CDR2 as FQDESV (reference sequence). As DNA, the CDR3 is TGTGCCAGCAAGGAGGGGGCTAGCACAGATACGCAGTATTTT. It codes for CASKEGASTDTQYF.

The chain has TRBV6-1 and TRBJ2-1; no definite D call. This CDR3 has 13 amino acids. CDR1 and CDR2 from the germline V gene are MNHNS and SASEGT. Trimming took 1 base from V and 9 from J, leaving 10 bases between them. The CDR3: CASSEDLKGEQFF. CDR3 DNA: TGTGCCAGCAGTGAAGATTTAAAGGGTGAGCAGTTCTTC.

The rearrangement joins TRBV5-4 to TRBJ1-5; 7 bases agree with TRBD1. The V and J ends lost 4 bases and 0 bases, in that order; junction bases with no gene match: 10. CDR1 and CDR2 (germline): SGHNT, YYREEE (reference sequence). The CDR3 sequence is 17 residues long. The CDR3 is CASSSGPGTVSNQPQHF. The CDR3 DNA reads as TGTGCCAGCAGCAGTGGGCCCGGGACAGTTAGCAATCAGCCCCAGCATTTT.

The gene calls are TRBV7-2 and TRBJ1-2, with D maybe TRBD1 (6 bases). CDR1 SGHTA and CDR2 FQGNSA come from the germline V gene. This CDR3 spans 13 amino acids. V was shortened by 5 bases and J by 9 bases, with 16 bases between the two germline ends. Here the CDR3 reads CASSPPQGRSYTF. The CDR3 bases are TGTGCCAGCAGCCCCCCGCAGGGGCGAAGCTACACCTTC.

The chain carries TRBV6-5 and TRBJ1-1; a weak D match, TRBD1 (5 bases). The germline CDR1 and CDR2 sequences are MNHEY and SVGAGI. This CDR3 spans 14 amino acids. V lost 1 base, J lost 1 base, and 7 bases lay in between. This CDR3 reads CASSYLGGNTEAFF. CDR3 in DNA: TGTGCCAGCAGTTACTTGGGGGGGAACACTGAAGCTTTCTTT.

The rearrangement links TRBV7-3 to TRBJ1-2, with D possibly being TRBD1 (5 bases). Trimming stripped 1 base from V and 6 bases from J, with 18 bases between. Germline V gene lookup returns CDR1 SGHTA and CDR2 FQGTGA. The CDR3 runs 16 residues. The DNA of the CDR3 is TGTGCCAGCAGCTTAAGTTCGGGGGAGTTCCTGGATGGCTACACCTTC. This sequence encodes CASSLSSGEFLDGYTF.

As DNA, the CDR3 is TGTGCCAGCAGTGAAAGGACAGGGATGGGAAAACTGTTTTTT. Translating it yields CASSERTGMGKLFF. This chain joins TRBV2 and TRBJ1-4; 8 bases match TRBD1. This CDR3 comprises 14 residues. The junction had 6 bases not matched to a gene; V was cut back by 2 bases and J by 10 bases. Per the germline V gene, CDR1 is SNHLY and CDR2 is FYNNEI. Supplemented by reference TRBV2 and TRBJ1-4, the full variable domain reads EPEVTQTPSHQVTQMGQEVILRCVPISNHLYFYWYRQILGQKVEFLVSFYNNEISEKSEIFDDQFSVERPDGSNFTLKIRSTKLEDSAMYFCASSERTGMGKLFFGSGTQLSVL.

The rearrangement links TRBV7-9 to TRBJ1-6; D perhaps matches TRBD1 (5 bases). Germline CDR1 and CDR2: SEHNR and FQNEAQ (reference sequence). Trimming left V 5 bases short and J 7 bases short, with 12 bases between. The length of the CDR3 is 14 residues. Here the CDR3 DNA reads TGTGCCAGCAGCCGGGACTCTGAGAATTCACCCCTCCACTTT. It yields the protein CASSRDSENSPLHF.

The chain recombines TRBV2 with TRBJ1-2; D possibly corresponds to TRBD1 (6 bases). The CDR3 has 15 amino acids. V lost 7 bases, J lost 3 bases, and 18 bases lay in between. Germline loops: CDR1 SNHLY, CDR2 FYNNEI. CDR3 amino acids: CASMRASGADYGYTF. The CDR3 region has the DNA TGTGCCAGCATGCGGGCGTCAGGGGCTGACTATGGCTACACCTTC.

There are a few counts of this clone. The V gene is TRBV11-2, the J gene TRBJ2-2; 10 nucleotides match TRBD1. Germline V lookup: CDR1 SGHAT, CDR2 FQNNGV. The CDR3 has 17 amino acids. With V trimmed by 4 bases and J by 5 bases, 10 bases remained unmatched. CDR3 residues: CASSSIWDRGRTGELFF. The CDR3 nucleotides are TGTGCCAGCAGCTCGATTTGGGACAGGGGAAGGACCGGGGAGCTGTTTTTT.

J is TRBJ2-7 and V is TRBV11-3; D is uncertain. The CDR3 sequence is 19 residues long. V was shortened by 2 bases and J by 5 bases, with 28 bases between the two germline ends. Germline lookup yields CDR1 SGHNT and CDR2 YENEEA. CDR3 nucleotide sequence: TGTGCCAGCAGCTTATTACCCCATAGAGCCGAAAGGGATCGGCACGAGCAGTACGTC. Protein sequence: CASSLLPHRAERDRHEQYV.

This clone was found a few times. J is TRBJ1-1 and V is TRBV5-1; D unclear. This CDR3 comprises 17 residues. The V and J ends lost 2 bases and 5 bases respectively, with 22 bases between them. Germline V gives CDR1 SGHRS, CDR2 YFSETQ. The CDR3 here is CASSLGRSTMRLTEAFF. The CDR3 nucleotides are TGCGCCAGCAGCTTAGGTAGGTCGACGATGAGATTAACTGAAGCTTTCTTT.

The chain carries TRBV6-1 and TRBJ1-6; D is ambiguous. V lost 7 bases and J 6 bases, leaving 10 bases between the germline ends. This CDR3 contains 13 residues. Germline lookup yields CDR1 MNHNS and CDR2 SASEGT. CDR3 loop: CASKSVLNSPLHF. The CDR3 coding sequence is TGTGCCAGCAAGTCAGTCCTTAATTCACCCCTCCACTTT.

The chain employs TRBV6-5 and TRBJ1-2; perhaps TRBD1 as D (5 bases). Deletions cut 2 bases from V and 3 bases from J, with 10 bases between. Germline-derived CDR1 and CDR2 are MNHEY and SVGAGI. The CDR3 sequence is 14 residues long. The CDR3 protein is CASSYSWGDYGYTF. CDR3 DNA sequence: TGTGCCAGCAGTTACAGTTGGGGGGACTATGGCTACACCTTC.